This entry lists 28 T cell receptor beta chains sequenced from one sample in a study of human T cells and chemical hapten exposure. TCRdb independently ran MiXCR on the RACE reads; one entry per CDR3 protein. This table has roughly 100,000 distinct CDR3 sequences, 9.5% to 14% appearing once. Time point given: pre-sensitization, week 0. Treatment specified: therapeutic diphenylcyclopropenone sensitization with weekly scalp DPC. The sequencing used whole blood, collected in connection with sensitization to the hapten diphenylcyclopropenone (DPC). The receptors were gathered from a woman aged 55-75 years with alopecia areata. Some clones in this sample may be carry-over from other donors' samples.

This clonotype has a count of ten or more. The chain is built from TRBV7-9 and TRBJ2-3; 9 bases line up with TRBD2. In germline, CDR1 is SEHNR, CDR2 FQNEAQ (reference sequence). J gave up 4 bases and V 2 bases, and 10 bases lay outside the gene matches. The CDR3 runs 17 residues. As DNA, the CDR3 is TGTGCCAGCAGCTTACCTCCTAGCGGGGCTACCGCAGATACGCAGTATTTT. It codes for CASSLPPSGATADTQYF.

This clonotype was counted only a few times. The chain uses TRBV5-4 and TRBJ2-3, with TRBD1 as a possible D gene (6 bases). V shed 5 bases and J shed 0 bases, with 10 bases lying between them. CDR1 SGHNT and CDR2 YYREEE come from the germline V gene (reference sequence). The CDR3 is 14 residues long. Here the CDR3 reads CASSYGQSTDTQYF. The CDR3 DNA follows: TGTGCCAGCAGTTACGGACAGAGCACAGATACGCAGTATTTT.

This clonotype was observed many times. The chain joins TRBV14 to TRBJ2-7; a weak D match, TRBD2 (6 bases). Trimming removed 9 bases at V and 0 bases at J, with 18 bases between. The CDR3 has 15 residues. The V gene's germline CDR1 is SGHDN and CDR2 FVKESK. DNA for the CDR3: TGTGCCAGGGACCTCGGGACTTCGCGCTCCTACGAGCAGTACTTC. Its protein product is CARDLGTSRSYEQYF.

This clonotype has at least ten counts. The J gene is TRBJ2-1, the V gene TRBV7-9, with D perhaps given as TRBD1 or TRBD2 (5 bases each). Germline V gene data show CDR1 as SEHNR and CDR2 as FQNEAQ (reference sequence). Deletions cut 4 bases from V and 3 bases from J, with 16 bases between. The CDR3 runs 16 residues. The CDR3 bases are TGTGCCAGCAGCTCCTTGGAGGTGAGGGGCTACAATGAGCAGTTCTTC. It is translated as CASSSLEVRGYNEQFF.

This clonotype was counted many times. The chain couples TRBV20-1 to TRBJ1-2, with no clear D. The CDR3 contains 15 residues. The V gene's germline CDR1 is DFQATT and CDR2 SNEGSKA (reference sequence). The V and J ends lost 1 base and 4 bases respectively, with 16 bases between them. Here the CDR3 DNA reads TGCAGTGCTAGAGGGGGTCGGATGGCTGGCTATGGCTACACCTTC. Protein product: CSARGGRMAGYGYTF.

The rearrangement uses TRBV29-1 and TRBJ2-5; TRBD1 matches at 7 bases. In germline, CDR1 is SQVTM, CDR2 ANQGSEA. Trimming removed 4 bases from V and 2 bases from J; junction bases left unmatched: 4. This CDR3 region has 13 residues. CDR3 region: CSVGGQLQETQYF. The CDR3 nucleotides read TGCAGCGTTGGGGGACAGCTGCAAGAGACCCAGTACTTC.

Many counts were recorded for this clonotype. V gene TRBV11-2 combines with J gene TRBJ2-7; D gene unclear. The V gene's germline CDR1 is SGHAT and CDR2 FQNNGV. This CDR3 region has 14 residues. Trimming took off 3 bases at V and 0 bases at J, with 9 bases between the two ends. The CDR3: CASSFEESSYEQYF. The CDR3 DNA follows: TGTGCCAGCAGCTTCGAGGAAAGCTCCTACGAGCAGTACTTC.

This clonotype was seen repeatedly, ten times or more. The J gene is TRBJ1-2, the V gene TRBV3-1; D is uncertain. CDR3 length: 12 amino acids. The V and J ends lost 1 base and 4 bases respectively, with 4 bases between them. CDR1 and CDR2 (germline): LGHDT, YNNKEL (reference sequence). Here the CDR3 DNA reads TGTGCCAGCAGCCAAGTGCGCTATGGCTACACCTTC. Its translation is CASSQVRYGYTF.

Many counts were recorded for this clonotype. The CDR3 sequence: CSARDPQGDYGYTF. CDR3 bases: TGCAGTGCTAGAGACCCACAGGGTGACTATGGCTACACCTTC. This chain links TRBV20-1 with TRBJ1-2, with a weak D call TRBD1 (6 bases). Germline V gene lookup returns CDR1 DFQATT and CDR2 SNEGSKA (reference sequence). CDR3 length: 14 amino acids. Trimming left V 0 bases short and J 3 bases short, with 11 bases between.

This clonotype has a count of ten or more. The chain joins TRBV9 to TRBJ1-4; D unresolved. Trimming stripped 0 bases from V and 8 bases from J, with 11 bases between. The length of the CDR3 is 14 residues. CDR1 and CDR2 (germline): SGDLS, YYNGEE. CDR3 loop: CASSVDGVGEKLFF. The CDR3 DNA reads as TGTGCCAGCAGCGTAGATGGGGTTGGGGAAAAACTGTTTTTT.

The chain links TRBV30 to TRBJ2-2, with no clear D. V lost 0 bases, J lost 7 bases, and 6 bases lay in between. The V gene's germline CDR1 is GTSNPN and CDR2 SVGIG (reference sequence). The CDR3 is 12 residues long. The CDR3 nucleotides read TGTGCCTGGAGTGTGGTTGACGGGGAGCTGTTTTTT. Translated: CAWSVVDGELFF.

V is TRBV12-3 or TRBV12-4 and J is TRBJ1-1; possibly TRBD1 for D (6 bases). CDR3 size: 14 residues. V shed 4 bases and J shed 1 base, with 10 bases lying between them. CDR3 nucleotide sequence: TGTGCCAGCAGTTGGCCGGGACAGAACACTGAAGCTTTCTTT. Translating gives CASSWPGQNTEAFF.

V is TRBV5-1 and J is TRBJ2-4, with 7 bases that match TRBD2. Germline V lookup: CDR1 SGHRS, CDR2 YFSETQ. J gave up 5 bases and V 4 bases, and 12 bases lay outside the gene matches. The CDR3 extends over 16 amino acids. In nucleotides, the CDR3 is TGCGCCAGCAGCCACTCTGAGCGGGGCGATCAAAACATTCAGTACTTC. Translating it yields CASSHSERGDQNIQYF.

The sample holds a few counts of this clonotype. V is TRBV7-9 and J is TRBJ2-2; 8 bases are a match to TRBD2. The germline V gene encodes CDR1 SEHNR and CDR2 FQNEAQ (reference sequence). With V trimmed by 6 bases and J by 5 bases, 8 bases remained unmatched. This CDR3 spans 15 amino acids. DNA for the CDR3: TGTGCCAGCAGTTCCGGGACTAGAGGGACCGGGGAGCTGTTTTTT. It is translated as CASSSGTRGTGELFF.

The table lists this clonotype with many counts. The chain carries TRBV27 and TRBJ2-3; no firm D call. CDR1 and CDR2 (germline): MNHEY, SMNVEV (reference sequence). This CDR3 has 14 amino acids. The CDR3 is CVSSSRWSADTQYF. In nucleotides, the CDR3 is TGTGTCAGTTCAAGTCGATGGTCGGCAGATACGCAGTATTTT.

Ten or more counts support this clonotype. This chain links TRBV13 with TRBJ1-1; the D is unclear. V was shortened by 1 base and J by 10 bases, with 10 bases between the two germline ends. The CDR3 covers 12 residues. Per germline, CDR1 PRHDT and CDR2 FYEKMQ (reference sequence). CDR3 bases: TGTGCCAGCAGCTTAGAAGGTTCAGGAGCTTTCTTT. Translated, it gives CASSLEGSGAFF.

CDR3 amino acids: CASRAQGEANEKLFF. CDR3 DNA: TGTGCCAGCAGGGCGCAGGGGGAGGCTAATGAAAAACTGTTTTTT. The J gene is TRBJ1-4, the V gene TRBV28; 7 bases agree with TRBD1. V shed 6 bases and J 3 bases; nucleotides not matched to a gene: 7. Germline V gene data show CDR1 as MDHEN and CDR2 as SYDVKM. This CDR3 spans 15 amino acids.

This clonotype appeared many times. The rearrangement joins TRBV6-4 to TRBJ2-3; possibly TRBD2 for D (6 bases). The CDR3 runs to 13 residues. Germline CDR1 reads MRHNA; CDR2 reads SNTAGT. V lost 4 bases and J 6 bases, leaving 11 bases between the germline ends. This chain's CDR3 is CASSGTSMDTQYF. CDR3 sequence (DNA): TGTGCCAGCAGTGGAACTAGCATGGATACGCAGTATTTT.

CDR3 nucleotides: TGTGCCAGCAGCCCACCGCCCCCGGGACAGGGGAGGGAGACCCAGTACTTC. Residues: CASSPPPPGQGRETQYF. V is TRBV7-6 and J is TRBJ2-5; 10 bases are a match to TRBD1. CDR3 length equals 17 residues. V lost 5 bases to trimming and J lost 5 bases; unmatched junction nucleotides: 14. CDR1 is SGHVS and CDR2 is FNYEAQ in the germline V gene.

The CDR3 nucleotides are TGCGCCAGCAGCCCTCGGCCCCCTACGAACACCGGGGAGCTGTTTTTT. Amino acid sequence: CASSPRPPTNTGELFF. The chain uses TRBV5-1 and TRBJ2-2; D is uncertain. The CDR3 extends over 16 amino acids. Germline V gene data show CDR1 as SGHRS and CDR2 as YFSETQ. Trimming cost V 4 bases and J 0 bases, with 13 bases left between them.

The chain is built from TRBV30 and TRBJ1-2, with D perhaps matching TRBD1 (5 bases). Germline V gene sequence: CDR1 GTSNPN, CDR2 SVGIG (reference sequence). The CDR3 runs to 13 residues. V was pared by 0 bases and J by 4 bases, with 9 bases between. The CDR3 here is CAWSVAGTYGYTF. In nucleotides, the CDR3 is TGTGCCTGGAGTGTAGCAGGGACCTATGGCTACACCTTC.

This clonotype was observed many times. This chain links TRBV20-1 with TRBJ1-5; D perhaps matches TRBD1 (5 bases). CDR1 is DFQATT, CDR2 SNEGSKA, per germline (reference sequence). This CDR3 has 12 amino acids. V was trimmed by 0 bases and J by 7 bases, leaving 7 bases between them. CDR3 sequence (DNA): TGCAGTGCTAGAGATCGGGGGCAGCCCCAGCATTTT. As protein: CSARDRGQPQHF.

In its sample, this clonotype was seen many times. The chain is built from TRBV7-9 and TRBJ2-1, with TRBD1 matching over 8 bases. Germline lookup yields CDR1 SEHNR and CDR2 FQNEAQ (reference sequence). The CDR3 consists of 15 residues. V shed 5 bases, J shed 4 bases, and the junction held 7 bases outside the gene matches. The CDR3 bases are TGTGCCAGCAGCCTGACAGGGGCTTTATACAATGAGCAGTTCTTC. Protein: CASSLTGALYNEQFF.

This chain links TRBV9 with TRBJ1-1; D unclear. This CDR3 is built from 15 residues. Germline V gene sequence: CDR1 SGDLS, CDR2 YYNGEE. The V gene lost 0 bases and the J gene lost 0 bases, with 9 bases spanning the gap. Here the CDR3 reads CASSVVGAMNTEAFF. In nucleotides, the CDR3 is TGTGCCAGCAGCGTAGTCGGAGCTATGAACACTGAAGCTTTCTTT.

V is TRBV5-1 and J is TRBJ2-5, with D tentatively TRBD1 (5 bases). The V end lost 2 bases, the J end lost 5 bases, and 7 bases lay between the germline ends. The CDR3 consists of 12 residues. From germline, CDR1 is SGHRS and CDR2 YFSETQ. CDR3 DNA sequence: TGCGCCAGCAGCTTAGGGGCCGAGACCCAGTACTTC. It codes for CASSLGAETQYF.

For this clonotype: This may stem from a read error, because a much larger clone lies one nucleotide away. The chain is built from TRBV7-2 and TRBJ2-2; possible D gene TRBD2, 6 bases. Germline CDR1 SGHTA, CDR2 FQGNSA. This CDR3 spans 16 amino acids. The ends were cut back, 4 bases at V and 2 bases at J, with 14 bases in the middle. Written as DNA, the CDR3 is TGTGCCAGCAGCTCCCTGGGCGGGGTCAACACCGGGGAGCTGTTTTTT. Encoded protein: CASSSLGGVNTGELFF. Based on the CDR3 plus reference TRBV7-2 and TRBJ2-2, the full variable domain is GAGVSQSPSNKVTEKGKDVELRCDPISGHTALYWYRQSLGQGLEFLIYFQGNSAPDKSGLPSDRFSAERTGGSVSTLTIQRTQQEDSAVYLCASSSLGGVNTGELFFGEGSRLTVL.

CDR3 loop: CASSDLAGASTDTQYF. CDR3 nucleotides: TGTGCCAGCAGTGATCTAGCGGGGGCTAGCACAGATACGCAGTATTTT. The V gene is TRBV25-1, the J gene TRBJ2-3; 10 bases fit TRBD2. V trimming: 3 bases; J trimming: 0 bases; junction bases outside the gene matches: 3. The CDR3 has 16 residues. Germline V gene lookup returns CDR1 MGHDK and CDR2 SYGVNS.

This clonotype was recorded many times. This chain joins TRBV30 and TRBJ2-2; D gene ambiguous. Germline CDR1 and CDR2: GTSNPN and SVGIG (reference sequence). This CDR3 has 12 amino acids. The V gene lost 2 bases and the J gene lost 6 bases, with 7 bases spanning the gap. CDR3 sequence (DNA): TGTGCCTGGAGTCCCACGTCCGGGGAGCTGTTTTTT. Translation gives CAWSPTSGELFF.